This T cell receptor beta chain was identified during a study of cytomegalovirus exposure and HLA in healthy donors. Findings and limits, study-wide: Within an earlier analysis, most TCR beta V segments proved productive either about 90% or about 30% of the time. In a later analysis, an Asian-associated ancestry cluster reportedly showed fewer N-insertions than the approximately 620-donor mean. When presence/absence was analysed, sequencing depth was taken to be roughly uniform across donors.

This clone has only a few counts. What it binds is not known. This CDR3 comprises 11 residues. V dropped 6 bases and J dropped 5 bases, with 8 bases sitting between them. Germline V gene lookup returns CDR1 DFQATT and CDR2 SNEGSKA (reference sequence). A multiplex PCR was run with 60 Vbeta primers and 13 Jbeta primers. TCRdb keeps only in-frame clones here, not all; method: immunoSEQ multiplex PCR. The sample records about 170,000 clones, around two thirds being singletons. This TCR was recovered from a man in his forties in good health and CMV-seronegative. V is TRBV20-1 and J is TRBJ2-1; D is uncertain. Specimen: PBMCs. Here the CDR3 DNA reads TGCAGTGCGCAAACAGACAATGAGCAGTTCTTC. Amino acid sequence: CSAQTDNEQFF.